This TCR beta chain was captured in a study of a mutant IDH1 vaccine in newly diagnosed glioma. On the study more broadly: The first vaccination came 4-6 weeks after radiotherapy alone, or with temozolomide cycles. V12 took place at week 35, and V13 at week 47. Patients under treatment included about 60% males and about 38% females and had a mean age of roughly 43 years. Radiotherapy, temozolomide, or both had been given previously, and both were given to most.

Sequencing was performed with immunoSEQ multiplex PCR; in TCRdb, only in-frame clones are kept and a portion is missing. The sample records 50,000 to 65,000 clones, roughly nine tenths being singletons. This clone was counted once. What it recognizes is unknown. The germline gives CDR1 MNHEY, CDR2 SVGAGI. This CDR3 comprises 13 residues. After removal of 6 bases from V and 2 bases from J, the junction contained 3 bases not matched to a gene. The time point here: week 35, safety follow-up. The investigators gave 300 ug of mutant IDH1 20-mer peptide in each vaccine dose, together with topical imiquimod. The material was PBMCs, obtained from a glioma patient whose treatment included an IDH1 peptide vaccine. This TCR was sampled from a man aged 40-55 years with glioma. The chain joins TRBV6-5 to TRBJ1-1, with TRBD1 matching 7 bases. DNA for the CDR3: TGTGCCAGCAGGGGACAGTTCAACACTGAAGCTTTCTTT. Translation gives CASRGQFNTEAFF.